Listed below are T cell receptor beta chains from one sample, sequenced in a study of blood T cell repertoires in COVID-19. Assay used: immunoSEQ multiplex PCR; TCRdb lists only in-frame clones, some missing. The sample lists 150,000 to 200,000 clones, roughly 80% seen once, with 5.5% to 7% in the top ten. The source material was peripheral blood. The receptors stem from a woman between 35 and 50 years old with COVID-19, enrolled during active disease. The conserved cysteine and the conserved F or W are not part of the CDR3 here. The order of the fields is D gene, clone size, V gene, J gene, CDR3 protein. D genes are given only for firm matches. Size tells how often a clone was seen (once, few, many) or the class of an expanded clone, and some rows leave it out.

>TRBD1|-|TRBV28|TRBJ2-7
ASGTGVNEQY
>TRBD2|-|TRBV5-1|TRBJ2-3
ASSLASGGADTQY
>-|-|TRBV4-1|TRBJ2-7
ASSQGSGEQY
>-|-|TRBV20-1|TRBJ1-1
SARQNTEAF
>-|-|TRBV7-8|TRBJ2-2
ASSQTDNTGELF
>TRBD1|many|TRBV5-5|TRBJ1-2
ASRTVRDSFYGYT
>-|-|TRBV2|TRBJ2-6
ASSGLGANVLT
>-|-|TRBV5-4|TRBJ2-7
ASSLVGGATYEQY
>TRBD1|few|TRBV7-3|TRBJ1-2
ASSPGQGAGGYT
>TRBD1|-|TRBV5-1|TRBJ2-2
ASSSGQGSSGELF
>-|-|TRBV4-3|TRBJ1-2
ASSRRRLDNYGYT
>TRBD1|-|TRBV6-6|TRBJ1-1
ASSSTGGGRNTEAF
>-|-|TRBV29-1|TRBJ2-5
SVDAGTYQETQY
>-|-|TRBV19|TRBJ1-1
ASSSTGGAPEAF
>-|-|TRBV6-1|TRBJ2-3
ASSEGAGAPADTQY
>TRBD1|-|TRBV6-1|TRBJ1-1
ASSALPGQGVGGAF
>-|-|TRBV18|TRBJ1-3
ASSQEPKGTGNTIY
>-|-|TRBV24-1|TRBJ1-5
ATPRGNQPQH
>-|-|TRBV18|TRBJ2-7
ASSPGLGSYEQY
>TRBD2|-|TRBV9|TRBJ2-3
ASSESVAGGRTDTQY
>-|-|TRBV28|TRBJ1-2
ASSLRQESYGYT
>TRBD1|-|TRBV11-2|TRBJ2-1
ASSLDLGRDRGANEQF
>-|-|TRBV7-9|TRBJ1-2
ASSLEGGPYGYT
>-|-|TRBV30|TRBJ1-2
AWSSSVQGRSGYT
>-|-|TRBV10-3|TRBJ2-3
AISPSQTSTDTQY
>TRBD1|-|TRBV6-2/TRBV6-3|TRBJ1-4
ASSRLGQGDEKLF
>-|-|TRBV7-3|TRBJ1-1
ASSLTADRYTEAF
>-|-|TRBV10-3|TRBJ1-4
AISELEGEKLF
>TRBD2|-|TRBV19|TRBJ2-1
ASSIMATSGDNEQF
>-|-|TRBV29-1|TRBJ2-5
SVGQRQETQY
>TRBD1|-|TRBV5-5|TRBJ1-3
ASSRSGGLNTIY
>-|-|TRBV27|TRBJ2-3
ASSGELAVDTDTQY